The clone carrying this TCR beta chain was counted between two and nine times. This CDR3 region has 17 residues. TCRdb's copy holds only in-frame clones and misses some; the assay was immunoSEQ multiplex PCR. Among about 120,000 clones listed, approximately 90% were seen once. The data originate from a study of T cell responses to AZD1222 COVID-19 vaccine. The TCR originated in an adult in good health. The input for sequencing was peripheral blood, taken on day 0 of AZD1222 vaccination. The chain uses TRBV21-1 and TRBJ1-2; the table's D call TRBD1 went unverified against the DNA. TRBV21-1 is a documented pseudogene. For the CDR3, the DNA is TGTGCCAGCAGCAGAGGGGACAGGGATTGCCGGATGGTTGGCTACACCTTC. Residues: CASSRGDRDCRMVGYTF.